This TCR beta chain originates from a study of T cells in localized non-small cell lung cancer. Generated by immunoSEQ multiplex PCR, the TCRdb table keeps only in-frame clones and is missing some. The table records about 8,100 clones, about 94% of them present only once. The study's findings and limits: Elevated blood T cell density was associated with longer overall survival. Out of the top 100 tumor clones, a median approximately 57 were seen in adjacent lung.

As for this clone: No antigen is known for it.

Material: peripheral blood, obtained before any cancer treatment. The receptor comes from a woman aged 35 to 70 with stage I lung adenocarcinoma.

CDR3: CASKSATGRIEAFF. The CDR3 DNA sequence: TGTGCCAGCAAATCTGCTACAGGGAGGATTGAAGCTTTCTTT. The chain combines TRBV2 with TRBJ1-1, with D possibly TRBD1 on 6 matching bases. Germline V gene lookup returns CDR1 SNHLY and CDR2 FYNNEI. Trimming shortened V by 7 bases and J by 7 bases, and 19 bases separated the two germline ends. The CDR3 has 14 residues.